What follows are 21 T cell receptor beta chains derived from one specimen sequenced in a study of blood T cell repertoires in COVID-19. Assay used: immunoSEQ multiplex PCR; TCRdb lists only in-frame clones, some missing. The sample includes approximately 310,000 clones, around 86% of them seen just once. The specimen was peripheral blood. Source of these receptors: a man in his fifties or sixties with active or convalescent COVID-19.

The chain uses TRBV19 and TRBJ1-1; 8 bases match TRBD1. The trim removed 4 bases at V and 5 bases at J, leaving 9 bases unmatched. The CDR3 sequence is 15 residues long. CDR1 is LNHDA, CDR2 SQIVND, per germline (reference sequence). CDR3 DNA sequence: TGTGCCAGTAGTACCGCCCAGGGGGCTCTAACTGAAGCTTTCTTT. It is translated as CASSTAQGALTEAFF.

The chain is built from TRBV29-1 and TRBJ1-2, with 7 bases identical to TRBD1. The CDR3 extends over 14 amino acids. The junction had 11 bases not matched to a gene; V was cut back by 2 bases and J by 8 bases. Germline lookup yields CDR1 SQVTM and CDR2 ANQGSEA. CDR3 bases: TGCAGCGTTGAAACCAATACAGGGGCGAGGGGCTACACCTTC. It yields the protein CSVETNTGARGYTF.

This clone was seen a handful of times. The rearrangement links TRBV6-5 to TRBJ1-3; D call uncertain. Trimming cost V 6 bases and J 3 bases, with 15 bases left between them. Germline V lookup: CDR1 MNHEY, CDR2 SVGAGI. The CDR3 has 15 residues. The CDR3 loop is CASRHSRRSGNTIYF. CDR3 in DNA: TGTGCCAGCAGGCATTCCCGGAGAAGTGGAAACACCATATATTTT.

The J gene is TRBJ2-7, the V gene TRBV5-1, with D tentatively TRBD1 (5 bases). This CDR3 is 14 amino acids long. V was trimmed by 3 bases and J by 7 bases, leaving 17 bases between them. Germline-derived CDR1 and CDR2 are SGHRS and YFSETQ. In DNA form, the CDR3 reads TGCGCCAGCAGCTCGCCCGTTGCAGGGAATGAGCAGTACTTC. This translates into CASSSPVAGNEQYF.

The chain uses TRBV7-8 and TRBJ2-7; 9 bases are a match to TRBD1. This CDR3 is built from 17 residues. Germline values: CDR1 SGHVS, CDR2 FQNEAQ. The V segment lost 5 bases and the J segment 3 bases; nucleotides outside the gene matches: 14. CDR3 loop: CASSKDRGVGGDYEQYF. The CDR3 nucleotides read TGTGCCAGCAGCAAGGACAGGGGAGTTGGTGGAGACTACGAGCAGTACTTC. The full variable domain, rest sourced from reference TRBV7-8 and TRBJ2-7, is GAGVSQSPRYKVAKRGQDVALRCDPISGHVSLFWYQQALGQGPEFLTYFQNEAQLDKSGLPSDRFFAERPEGSVSTLKIQRTQQEDSAVYLCASSKDRGVGGDYEQYFGPGTRLTVT.

The J gene is TRBJ2-1, the V gene TRBV11-2; 9 bases are shared with TRBD2. This CDR3 contains 14 residues. The junction had 10 bases not matched to a gene; V was cut back by 10 bases and J by 6 bases. CDR1 SGHAT and CDR2 FQNNGV come from the germline V gene. The CDR3 sequence is CATRGLAGSNEQFF. Here the CDR3 DNA reads TGTGCCACAAGAGGGCTAGCGGGAAGCAATGAGCAGTTCTTC.

J is TRBJ2-1 and V is TRBV29-1; D unclear. V shed 7 bases and J shed 4 bases, with 17 bases lying between them. Germline V gene lookup returns CDR1 SQVTM and CDR2 ANQGSEA. CDR3 length: 14 amino acids. The CDR3 is CSAMQPRSYNEQFF. DNA of the CDR3: TGCAGCGCCATGCAGCCTAGGTCTTACAATGAGCAGTTCTTC.

The V and J genes are TRBV11-2 and TRBJ1-1, with TRBD1 matching 8 bases. This CDR3 has 14 amino acids. CDR1 is SGHAT and CDR2 is FQNNGV in the germline V gene. Trimming cost V 8 bases and J 4 bases; bases outside gene matches: 9. The CDR3 protein is CASSTQGAVTEAFF. The CDR3 DNA follows: TGTGCCAGCTCGACCCAGGGGGCGGTCACTGAAGCTTTCTTT.

J is TRBJ1-1 and V is TRBV6-2 or TRBV6-3, with D maybe TRBD1 (6 bases). V lost 6 bases and J lost 9, with 20 bases in between. The CDR3 has 14 amino acids. Germline values: CDR1 MNHEY, CDR2 SVGEGT. The CDR3 DNA sequence: TGTGCCAGCAGCCAGAATACGGCTCAGGGGAAAGCTTTCTTT. It translates to CASSQNTAQGKAFF.

J is TRBJ2-7 and V is TRBV5-1; 7 positions agree with TRBD1. The CDR3 length is 17 residues. Per the germline V gene, CDR1 is SGHRS and CDR2 is YFSETQ. Unmatched junction bases numbered 17, after V lost 5 bases and J lost 3 bases. The CDR3 protein is CASSPGTDPAAGYEQYF. CDR3 nucleotide sequence: TGCGCCAGCAGTCCCGGGACAGACCCCGCTGCTGGCTACGAGCAGTACTTC.

The table lists this clone with a few counts. The chain combines TRBV5-6 with TRBJ2-5, with TRBD1 identical over 11 bases. The CDR3 totals 16 residues. The V and J ends lost 2 bases and 4 bases, in that order; junction bases with no gene match: 7. Germline values: CDR1 SGHDT, CDR2 YYEEEE. CDR3 loop: CASSFLGTGGAETQYF. The CDR3 DNA reads as TGTGCCAGCAGCTTCCTCGGGACAGGGGGTGCAGAGACCCAGTACTTC.

The chain links TRBV2 to TRBJ1-5; the D is unclear. Germline values: CDR1 SNHLY, CDR2 FYNNEI. CDR3 length equals 14 residues. Trimming removed 2 bases at V and 2 bases at J, with 7 bases between. Here the CDR3 DNA reads TGTGCCAGCAGTGAATATGGCCGCAATCAGCCCCAGCATTTT. It is translated as CASSEYGRNQPQHF. The full variable domain, with the rest looked up from reference TRBV2 and TRBJ1-5, is EPEVTQTPSHQVTQMGQEVILRCVPISNHLYFYWYRQILGQKVEFLVSFYNNEISEKSEIFDDQFSVERPDGSNFTLKIRSTKLEDSAMYFCASSEYGRNQPQHFGDGTRLSIL.

The chain couples TRBV24-1 to TRBJ1-2; 7 nucleotides line up with TRBD1. CDR1 and CDR2 (germline): KGHDR, SFDVKD. The trim removed 3 bases at V and 5 bases at J, leaving 8 bases unmatched. This CDR3 has 15 amino acids. CDR3 sequence reads: CATSDGATGAYGYTF. In DNA form, the CDR3 reads TGTGCCACCAGTGATGGGGCTACAGGGGCATATGGCTACACCTTC.

The V and J genes are TRBV5-1 and TRBJ1-2; the match to TRBD1 covers 10 bases. Germline V gene lookup returns CDR1 SGHRS and CDR2 YFSETQ. Trimming removed 2 bases from V and 4 bases from J; junction bases left unmatched: 8. The CDR3 loop spans 16 amino acids. The DNA for the CDR3 is TGCGCCAGCAGCTTTTGGGACAGGGACAGGGGCTATGGCTACACCTTC. Translation: CASSFWDRDRGYGYTF.

This clone appeared once. The chain couples TRBV7-3 to TRBJ2-1, with 8 bases that match TRBD2. With V trimmed by 3 bases and J by 6 bases, 16 bases remained unmatched. Germline V gives CDR1 SGHTA, CDR2 FQGTGA. The CDR3 sequence is 18 residues long. CDR3 region: CASSLLPSGGPSGNEQFF. The CDR3, as DNA: TGTGCCAGCAGCTTGCTACCCTCGGGAGGGCCGTCAGGCAATGAGCAGTTCTTC.

The chain couples TRBV27 to TRBJ2-7; TRBD2 agrees at 7 bases. The CDR3 runs 13 residues. V was pared by 6 bases and J by 2 bases, with 4 bases of the junction left unmatched. Germline V CDR1 and CDR2: MNHEY, SMNVEV (reference sequence). The CDR3 region has the DNA TGTGCCAGCAGGGGGGGGAATACCTACGAGCAGTACTTC. It codes for CASRGGNTYEQYF.

The J gene is TRBJ2-7, the V gene TRBV10-3, with D perhaps matching TRBD2 (6 bases). Germline V lookup: CDR1 ENHRY, CDR2 SYGVKD. CDR3 length: 14 amino acids. Here the CDR3 reads CATRGAGGFGEQYF. The DNA of the CDR3 is TGTGCTACACGAGGGGCCGGAGGGTTCGGCGAGCAGTACTTC.

J is TRBJ2-5 and V is TRBV7-9; 7 bases match TRBD2. The length of the CDR3 is 18 residues. Germline loops: CDR1 SEHNR, CDR2 FQNEAQ (reference sequence). The junction had 18 bases not matched to a gene; V was cut back by 3 bases and J by 5 bases. The CDR3 spells CASSLGRARTPFRETQYF. The CDR3 DNA is TGTGCCAGCAGCTTGGGGAGGGCCCGTACTCCCTTCAGGGAGACCCAGTACTTC.

Only a few counts were recorded for this clone. The rearrangement joins TRBV4-2 to TRBJ1-1, with D perhaps TRBD1 (5 bases). CDR3 size: 15 residues. V dropped 3 bases and J dropped 4 bases, with 15 bases sitting between them. Germline V gene lookup returns CDR1 LGHNA and CDR2 YNFKEQ. The CDR3 DNA sequence: TGTGCCAGCAGCCATAACGAGCGAAGGGGCACTGAAGCTTTCTTT. As protein: CASSHNERRGTEAFF.

The DNA for the CDR3 is TGTGCCACCAGCAGAGATGATTCCCCCCTAACCTATGGCTACACCTTC. Its translation is CATSRDDSPLTYGYTF. J is TRBJ1-2 and V is TRBV15; no firm D call. The CDR3 runs 16 residues. Trimming took 0 bases from V and 4 from J, leaving 15 bases between them. The germline V gene encodes CDR1 LNHNV and CDR2 YYDKDF (reference sequence).

The CDR3, as DNA: TGTGCCAGCAGTGAACCCCGCAGGGGGAAAAGCACTGAAGCTTTCTTT. Protein sequence: CASSEPRRGKSTEAFF. This chain connects TRBV6-1 to TRBJ1-1; 7 bases align to TRBD1. CDR3 size: 16 residues. Germline lookup yields CDR1 MNHNS and CDR2 SASEGT. V shed 2 bases and J 4 bases; nucleotides not matched to a gene: 10.